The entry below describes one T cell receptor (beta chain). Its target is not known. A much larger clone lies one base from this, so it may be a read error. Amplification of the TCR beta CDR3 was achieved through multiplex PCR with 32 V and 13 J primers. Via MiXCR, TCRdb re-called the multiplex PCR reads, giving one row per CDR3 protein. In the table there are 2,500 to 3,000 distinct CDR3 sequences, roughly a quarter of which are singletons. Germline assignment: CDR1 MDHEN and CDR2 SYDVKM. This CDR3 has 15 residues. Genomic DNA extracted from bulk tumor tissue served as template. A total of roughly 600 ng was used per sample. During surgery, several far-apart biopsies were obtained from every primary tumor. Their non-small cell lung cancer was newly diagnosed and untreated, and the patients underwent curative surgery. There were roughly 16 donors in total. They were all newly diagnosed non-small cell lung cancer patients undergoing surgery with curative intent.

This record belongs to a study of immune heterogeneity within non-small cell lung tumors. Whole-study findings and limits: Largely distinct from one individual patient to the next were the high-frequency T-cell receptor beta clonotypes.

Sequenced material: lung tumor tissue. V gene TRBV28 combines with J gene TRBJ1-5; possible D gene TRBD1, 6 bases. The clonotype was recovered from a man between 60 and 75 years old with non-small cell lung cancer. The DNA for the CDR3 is TGTACCAGCAGGAATCGGGGGGGGGCGAGGCAGCCCCAGCATTTT. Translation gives CTSRNRGGARQPQHF.